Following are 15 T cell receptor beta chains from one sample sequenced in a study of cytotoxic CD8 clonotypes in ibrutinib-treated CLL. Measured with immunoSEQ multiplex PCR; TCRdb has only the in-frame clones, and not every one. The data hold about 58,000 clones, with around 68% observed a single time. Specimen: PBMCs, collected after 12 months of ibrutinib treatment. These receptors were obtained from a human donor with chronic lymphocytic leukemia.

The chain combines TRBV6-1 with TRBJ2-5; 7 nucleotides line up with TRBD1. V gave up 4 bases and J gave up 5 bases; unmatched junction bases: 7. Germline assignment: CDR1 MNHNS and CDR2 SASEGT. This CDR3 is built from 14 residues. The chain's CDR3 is CASSADRAQETQYF. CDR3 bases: TGTGCCAGCAGTGCCGACAGGGCACAGGAGACCCAGTACTTC.

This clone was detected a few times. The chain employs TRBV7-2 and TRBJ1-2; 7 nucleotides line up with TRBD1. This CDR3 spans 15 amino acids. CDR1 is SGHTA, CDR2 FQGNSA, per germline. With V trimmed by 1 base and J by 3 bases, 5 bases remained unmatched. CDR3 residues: CASSLEQGNHYGYTF. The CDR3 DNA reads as TGTGCCAGCAGCTTAGAACAGGGGAATCACTATGGCTACACCTTC.

The CDR3 is CASSFGGVEHF. The CDR3 nucleotides read TGTGCCAGCAGTTTCGGAGGAGTTGAGCATTTT. The rearrangement joins TRBV28 to TRBJ1-5, with D hard to call. Trimming left V 3 bases short and J 14 bases short, with 11 bases between. The CDR3 spans 11 residues. Per germline, CDR1 MDHEN and CDR2 SYDVKM.

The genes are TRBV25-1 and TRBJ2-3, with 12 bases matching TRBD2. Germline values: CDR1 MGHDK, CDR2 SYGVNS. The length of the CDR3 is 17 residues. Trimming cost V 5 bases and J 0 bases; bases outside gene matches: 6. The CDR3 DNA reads TGTGCCAGCAGTCGGACTAGCGGGATACCTAGCACAGATACGCAGTATTTT. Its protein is CASSRTSGIPSTDTQYF.

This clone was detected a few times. CDR3 sequence: CASSSGLAGLQVDEQFF. CDR3 DNA sequence: TGTGCCAGCAGCTCAGGTCTAGCGGGGTTACAAGTGGATGAGCAGTTCTTC. The rearrangement links TRBV7-2 to TRBJ2-1; 9 bases are a match to TRBD2. V lost 4 bases, J lost 8 bases, and 15 bases stayed unmatched. CDR1 is SGHTA and CDR2 is FQGNSA in the germline V gene. This CDR3 has 17 residues.

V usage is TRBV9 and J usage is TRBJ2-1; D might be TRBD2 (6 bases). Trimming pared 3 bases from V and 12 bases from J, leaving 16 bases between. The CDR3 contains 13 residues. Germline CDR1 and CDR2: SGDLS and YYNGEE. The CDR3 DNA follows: TGTGCCAGCAGCGGTTCTAGCGCCTTCGGGCAGTTCTTC. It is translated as CASSGSSAFGQFF. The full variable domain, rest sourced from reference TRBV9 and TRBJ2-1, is DSGVTQTPKHLITATGQRVTLRCSPRSGDLSVYWYQQSLDQGLQFLIQYYNGEERAKGNILERFSAQQFPDLHSELNLSSLELGDSALYFCASSGSSAFGQFFGPGTRLTVL.

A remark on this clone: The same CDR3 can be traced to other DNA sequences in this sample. CDR3 protein: CAWSPDLYEQYF. The CDR3 DNA reads TGTGCCTGGAGTCCCGACCTTTACGAGCAGTACTTC. The rearrangement joins TRBV30 to TRBJ2-7; no definite D call. Between the trimmed V and J ends, which lost 2 bases and 4 bases, there was a span of 9 bases. Germline-derived CDR1 and CDR2 are GTSNPN and SVGIG (reference sequence). The CDR3 has 12 residues.

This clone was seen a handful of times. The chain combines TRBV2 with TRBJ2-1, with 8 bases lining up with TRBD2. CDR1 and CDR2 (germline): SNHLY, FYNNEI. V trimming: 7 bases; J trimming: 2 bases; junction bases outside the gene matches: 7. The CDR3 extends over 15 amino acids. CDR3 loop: CASKAQLAAYNEQFF. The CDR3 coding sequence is TGTGCCAGCAAAGCCCAACTAGCGGCCTACAATGAGCAGTTCTTC.

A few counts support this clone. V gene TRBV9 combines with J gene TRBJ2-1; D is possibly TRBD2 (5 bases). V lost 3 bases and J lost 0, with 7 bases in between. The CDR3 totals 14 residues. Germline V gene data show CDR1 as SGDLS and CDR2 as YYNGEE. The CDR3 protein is CASSATSSYNEQFF. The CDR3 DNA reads TGTGCCAGCAGCGCAACTAGCTCCTACAATGAGCAGTTCTTC.

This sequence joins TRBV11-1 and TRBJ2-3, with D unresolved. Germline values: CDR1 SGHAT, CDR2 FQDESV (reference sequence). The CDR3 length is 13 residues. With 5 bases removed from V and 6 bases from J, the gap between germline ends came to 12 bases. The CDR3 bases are TGTGCCAGCAGCCCACGGGCCGCGGATACGCAGTATTTT. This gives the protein CASSPRAADTQYF.

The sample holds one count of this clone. The CDR3, as DNA: TGCGCCAGCAGCCAAGCGGGGGCGCAGCAGTTCTTC. Translated, it gives CASSQAGAQQFF. This chain links TRBV4-3 with TRBJ2-1; either TRBD1 or TRBD2 may supply D (6 bases each). This CDR3 is 12 amino acids long. Trimming cost V 1 base and J 11 bases, with 9 bases left between them. Germline-derived CDR1 and CDR2 are LGHNA and YSLEER.

In DNA form, the CDR3 reads TGTGCCAGCAGCTTAGTTATGGCTAACTATGGCTACACCTTC. Its protein product is CASSLVMANYGYTF. The gene calls are TRBV7-3 and TRBJ1-2; D remains ambiguous. Deletions cut 2 bases from V and 0 bases from J, with 7 bases between. Germline V gives CDR1 SGHTA, CDR2 FQGTGA. The CDR3 length is 14 residues.

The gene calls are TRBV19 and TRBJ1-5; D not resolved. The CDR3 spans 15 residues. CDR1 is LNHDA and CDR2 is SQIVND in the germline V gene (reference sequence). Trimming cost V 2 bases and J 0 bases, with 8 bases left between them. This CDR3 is CASSIPAYSNQPQHF. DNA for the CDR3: TGTGCCAGTAGTATACCAGCGTATAGCAATCAGCCCCAGCATTTT.

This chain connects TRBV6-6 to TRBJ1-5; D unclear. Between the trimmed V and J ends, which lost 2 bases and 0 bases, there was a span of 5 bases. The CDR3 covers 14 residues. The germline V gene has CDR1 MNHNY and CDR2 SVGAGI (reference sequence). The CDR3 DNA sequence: TGTGCCAGCAGTTACGGCAGTAGCAATCAGCCCCAGCATTTT. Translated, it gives CASSYGSSNQPQHF.

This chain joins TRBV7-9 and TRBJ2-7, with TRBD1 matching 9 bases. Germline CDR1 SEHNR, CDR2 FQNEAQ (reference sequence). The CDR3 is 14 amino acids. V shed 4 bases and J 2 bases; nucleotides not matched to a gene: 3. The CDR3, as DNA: TGTGCCAGCAGCTCGGGGACAGGGACCTACGAGCAGTACTTC. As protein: CASSSGTGTYEQYF.